These 27 T cell receptor beta chains originate from one sample sequenced in a study of T-cell reconstitution after alpha-beta-depleted transplantation in children. This sample's TCRbeta library carried unique molecular identifier barcodes. TCRdb redid the calling of the PCR reads with MiXCR, one entry per CDR3 protein. The sample has roughly 350,000 distinct CDR3 sequences; 9% to 12% are singletons. This sample comprised PBMCs from the stem cell graft donor, obtained from the stem cell graft. The receptors were gathered from a human donor who donated a stem cell graft to a child with acute lymphoblastic leukemia.

This chain connects TRBV5-5 to TRBJ1-6, with D unclear. This CDR3 is built from 16 residues. CDR1 and CDR2 (germline): SGHKS, YYEKEE (reference sequence). V lost 0 bases and J lost 1, with 8 bases in between. The CDR3 loop reads CASSLAEGSYNSPLHF. In DNA, the CDR3 is TGTGCCAGCAGCTTGGCAGAAGGGTCCTATAATTCACCCCTCCACTTT.

The genes are TRBV27 and TRBJ2-2; D is perhaps TRBD2 (6 bases). This CDR3 spans 14 amino acids. Trimming shortened V by 7 bases and J by 1 base, and 10 bases separated the two germline ends. Germline lookup yields CDR1 MNHEY and CDR2 SMNVEV (reference sequence). The CDR3 sequence is CASTTGVNTGELFF. Written as DNA, the CDR3 is TGTGCCAGCACCACGGGGGTGAACACCGGGGAGCTGTTTTTT.

The rearrangement links TRBV6-1 to TRBJ1-3; D not certain. This CDR3 has 14 residues. Trimming left V 4 bases short and J 0 bases short, with 7 bases between. The V gene's germline CDR1 is MNHNS and CDR2 SASEGT. CDR3 coding DNA: TGTGCCAGCAGTGCACACTACTCTGGAAACACCATATATTTT. Translation gives CASSAHYSGNTIYF.

In its sample, this clonotype was seen many times. The rearrangement links TRBV4-1 to TRBJ1-6; no clear D gene. This CDR3 is built from 12 residues. CDR1 is MGHRA, CDR2 YSYEKL, per germline. V lost 0 bases, J lost 13 bases, and 7 bases lay in between. The CDR3 loop is CASSQDPGPLHF. The CDR3 DNA reads as TGCGCCAGCAGCCAAGATCCGGGGCCCCTCCACTTT.

This clonotype was observed many times. The chain has TRBV27 and TRBJ2-2; 8 nucleotides match TRBD1. This CDR3 comprises 16 residues. Trimming took 0 bases from V and 7 from J; bases not matched to a gene: 7. Germline lookup yields CDR1 MNHEY and CDR2 SMNVEV (reference sequence). CDR3 DNA sequence: TGTGCCAGCAGTTTATCTCCAGGGGGCTATGACGGGGAGCTGTTTTTT. This sequence encodes CASSLSPGGYDGELFF.

Concerning this clonotype: At one end the junction does not follow the germline gene, possibly because of a read error. The rearrangement links TRBV12-3 or TRBV12-4 to TRBJ1-1, with D unclear. The CDR3 is 13 residues long. The CDR3 sequence: CASNGLLNAEAFF. In DNA form, the CDR3 reads TGTGCCAGCAACGGACTGCTGAACGCTGAAGCTTTCTTT.

This clonotype was seen repeatedly, ten times or more. V is TRBV7-9 and J is TRBJ2-1, with 10 nucleotides matching TRBD2. This CDR3 contains 15 residues. Trimming at V came to 1 base and at J to 8 bases, leaving 5 bases not matched to a gene. Germline V lookup: CDR1 SEHNR, CDR2 FQNEAQ (reference sequence). The CDR3, as DNA: TGTGCCAGCAGCTTAGGGCTAGCGGGAGAAGATGAGCAGTTCTTC. This codes for CASSLGLAGEDEQFF.

This clonotype was detected a few times. The genes are TRBV29-1 and TRBJ1-2; D is unresolved. The CDR3 contains 14 residues. Trimming cost V 6 bases and J 2 bases, with 16 bases left between them. Looked up from germline, CDR1 is SQVTM and CDR2 is ANQGSEA. CDR3 nucleotide sequence: TGCAGCGTGGTGGGTGCGGGCTCAAACTATGGCTACACCTTC. This codes for CSVVGAGSNYGYTF.

In its sample, this clonotype was seen a few times. V gene TRBV6-5 combines with J gene TRBJ2-7; 11 bases match TRBD2. Germline V lookup: CDR1 MNHEY, CDR2 SVGAGI. The CDR3 has 15 amino acids. V lost 0 bases and J lost 6; bases outside the gene matches: 4. Written as DNA, the CDR3 is TGTGCCAGCAGTTACTCGAGGCTAGCGGGAGGCGAGCAGTACTTC. Protein: CASSYSRLAGGEQYF.

This clonotype occurred a few times. V is TRBV7-9 and J is TRBJ1-4; TRBD1 is a possible D gene (5 bases). The CDR3 has 15 amino acids. Germline V gives CDR1 SEHNR, CDR2 FQNEAQ (reference sequence). Between the trimmed V and J ends, which lost 5 bases and 3 bases, there was a span of 13 bases. CDR3 bases: TGTGCCAGCAGCCGTGGAGGGGCGGCTAATGAAAAACTGTTTTTT. Its translation is CASSRGGAANEKLFF.

This clonotype was seen a few times. Lacking the conserved final phenylalanine or tryptophan, this CDR3 likely reflects a read error. This sequence joins TRBV19 and TRBJ2-1, with D possibly being TRBD1 (6 bases). The V gene's germline CDR1 is LNHDA and CDR2 SQIVND (reference sequence). This CDR3 has 15 amino acids. V lost 5 bases to trimming and J lost 4 bases, with 15 bases between them. CDR3 in DNA: TGTGCCAGTAGTTCCCGGGACACAGAATACAATGAGCAGTTCCTC. Translating it yields CASSSRDTEYNEQFL.

This clonotype was observed a handful of times. The chain couples TRBV5-1 to TRBJ2-6; no firm D call. V was pared by 4 bases and J by 0 bases, with 14 bases between. CDR3 length equals 17 residues. CDR1 SGHRS and CDR2 YFSETQ come from the germline V gene. Here the CDR3 reads CASSPSTTASGANVLTF. The CDR3 nucleotides are TGCGCCAGCAGCCCGAGTACCACAGCCTCTGGGGCCAACGTCCTGACTTTC.

For this clonotype: A single base separates this from a much larger clone, so it may be a read error. The CDR3 nucleotides read TGCAGCGTTGAAGGGCCGGGTATGGGGCAGTACTTC. It is translated as CSVEGPGMGQYF. The chain carries TRBV29-1 and TRBJ2-7; no firm D call. There are 12 residues in the CDR3. The germline V and J ends were trimmed by 1 base and 9 bases, with 13 bases remaining between them. Germline CDR1 is SQVTM and CDR2 is ANQGSEA.

This chain's CDR3 is CASSLGSGNSYEQYF. CDR3 DNA sequence: TGTGCCAGCAGCTTAGGGTCCGGTAACTCCTACGAGCAGTACTTC. V is TRBV7-2 and J is TRBJ2-7; unclear D gene. The CDR3 sequence is 15 residues long. The V and J ends lost 1 base and 0 bases respectively, with 10 bases between them. Germline CDR1 reads SGHTA; CDR2 reads FQGNSA. Supplemented by reference TRBV7-2 and TRBJ2-7, the full variable domain reads GAGVSQSPSNKVTEKGKDVELRCDPISGHTALYWYRQSLGQGLEFLIYFQGNSAPDKSGLPSDRFSAERTGGSVSTLTIQRTQQEDSAVYLCASSLGSGNSYEQYFGPGTRLTVT.

This chain links TRBV5-1 with TRBJ1-5, with 8 bases lining up with TRBD1. Germline assignment: CDR1 SGHRS and CDR2 YFSETQ. CDR3 length: 14 residues. Trimming removed 4 bases from V and 5 bases from J; junction bases left unmatched: 5. As DNA, the CDR3 is TGCGCCAGCAGCCCGGGACAGGAGGATCAGCCCCAGCATTTT. Its translation is CASSPGQEDQPQHF.

The chain carries TRBV14 and TRBJ2-7; unclear D gene. The CDR3 has 13 residues. Germline V CDR1 and CDR2: SGHDN, FVKESK. Trimming removed 0 bases from V and 5 bases from J, with 8 bases in between. Here the CDR3 reads CASSQDPENEQYF. CDR3 nucleotide sequence: TGTGCCAGCAGCCAAGATCCCGAAAACGAGCAGTACTTC.

This rearrangement joins TRBV30 to TRBJ1-2; possibly TRBD1 for D (6 bases). Germline V gene lookup returns CDR1 GTSNPN and CDR2 SVGIG (reference sequence). CDR3 length: 11 residues. Trimming took 4 bases from V and 13 from J, leaving 16 bases between them. This CDR3 is CAWIQQGGSTF. The CDR3 DNA sequence: TGTGCCTGGATTCAACAAGGGGGGAGCACCTTC.

The chain links TRBV4-2 to TRBJ2-1; D is perhaps TRBD2 (5 bases). CDR1 is LGHNA, CDR2 YNFKEQ, per germline. Trimming removed 0 bases at V and 0 bases at J, with 12 bases between. This CDR3 comprises 17 residues. The CDR3 protein is CASSQDQSGGSYNEQFF. CDR3 coding DNA: TGTGCCAGCAGCCAAGATCAAAGCGGAGGCTCCTACAATGAGCAGTTCTTC.

This clonotype was picked up many times. The V gene is TRBV11-2, the J gene TRBJ1-5, with 9 positions matching TRBD1. The CDR3 is 14 residues long. Trimming cost V 5 bases and J 5 bases; bases outside gene matches: 4. The germline gives CDR1 SGHAT, CDR2 FQNNGV. The CDR3 here is CASSLDRGDQPQHF. The CDR3 DNA reads TGTGCCAGCAGCCTGGACAGGGGTGATCAGCCCCAGCATTTT.

The chain uses TRBV12-3 or TRBV12-4 and TRBJ2-2; 7 nucleotides align to TRBD2. The CDR3 is 18 residues long. J lost 1 base, V lost 3 bases, and 11 bases had no gene match. CDR3 sequence (DNA): TGTGCCAGCAGTTTCGTAGCGGGTACTCTAAGGAACACCGGGGAGCTGTTTTTT. Translating gives CASSFVAGTLRNTGELFF.

This rearrangement joins TRBV7-9 to TRBJ1-2; tentative D call: TRBD1 (6 bases). Germline values: CDR1 SEHNR, CDR2 FQNEAQ (reference sequence). The CDR3 contains 13 residues. The V gene lost 5 bases and the J gene lost 8 bases, with 15 bases spanning the gap. The CDR3 is CASSLRGSSGYTF. For the CDR3, the DNA is TGTGCCAGCAGCCTCAGGGGATCCAGCGGCTACACCTTC. Looking up the rest from reference TRBV7-9 and TRBJ1-2 gives the full variable domain: DTGVSQNPRHKITKRGQNVTFRCDPISEHNRLYWYRQTLGQGPEFLTYFQNEAQLEKSRLLSDRFSAERPKGSFSTLEIQRTEQGDSAMYLCASSLRGSSGYTFGSGTRLTVV.

This clonotype was seen only a few times. V and J are TRBV7-9 and TRBJ2-7; 10 positions agree with TRBD1. CDR1 SEHNR and CDR2 FQNEAQ come from the germline V gene (reference sequence). With 5 bases clipped from V and 0 bases from J, the junction kept 4 bases outside the gene matches. The CDR3 totals 15 residues. The CDR3 sequence is CASSRTGGSSYEQYF. The CDR3 DNA follows: TGTGCCAGCAGCCGGACAGGGGGGAGCTCCTACGAGCAGTACTTC.

The V gene is TRBV5-1, the J gene TRBJ2-2; D may be TRBD1 or TRBD2 (6 bases each). Looked up from germline, CDR1 is SGHRS and CDR2 is YFSETQ. The CDR3 consists of 16 residues. The ends were cut back, 1 base at V and 1 base at J, with 11 bases in the middle. Here the CDR3 reads CASSLLGGRNTGELFF. The DNA of the CDR3 is TGCGCCAGCAGCTTGTTGGGGGGCCGGAACACCGGGGAGCTGTTTTTT.

This clonotype was picked up a small number of times. The genes are TRBV25-1 and TRBJ2-7, with D possibly TRBD2 on 6 matching bases. V shed 2 bases and J shed 3 bases, with 14 bases lying between them. This CDR3 is built from 15 residues. The germline gives CDR1 MGHDK, CDR2 SYGVNS. CDR3 protein: CASSELGGSYYEQYF. In DNA form, the CDR3 reads TGTGCCAGCAGTGAACTTGGAGGGTCCTACTACGAGCAGTACTTC.

The chain uses TRBV12-3 or TRBV12-4 and TRBJ1-2, with D perhaps TRBD1 (6 bases). There are 16 residues in the CDR3. The V and J ends lost 8 bases and 2 bases respectively, with 21 bases between them. The CDR3 DNA reads TGTGCCAGCCGCGACGGGGGCGTAACATGGAACTATGGCTACACCTTC. Its translation is CASRDGGVTWNYGYTF.

This clonotype has just a few counts. This rearrangement joins TRBV9 to TRBJ2-7; 12 bases agree with TRBD2. In germline, CDR1 is SGDLS, CDR2 YYNGEE. The CDR3 consists of 20 residues. With V trimmed by 4 bases and J by 4 bases, 21 bases remained unmatched. The CDR3 protein is CASSPGPSTATSGRRYEQYF. As DNA, the CDR3 is TGTGCCAGCAGCCCCGGACCATCGACGGCGACTAGCGGGAGAAGGTACGAGCAGTACTTC. The full variable domain, completed using reference TRBV9 and TRBJ2-7, is DSGVTQTPKHLITATGQRVTLRCSPRSGDLSVYWYQQSLDQGLQFLIQYYNGEERAKGNILERFSAQQFPDLHSELNLSSLELGDSALYFCASSPGPSTATSGRRYEQYFGPGTRLTVT.

This clonotype was recorded a few times. The rearrangement uses TRBV7-2 and TRBJ2-7, with 11 bases matching TRBD2. Unmatched junction bases numbered 5, after V lost 5 bases and J lost 2 bases. CDR1 SGHTA and CDR2 FQGNSA come from the germline V gene. The CDR3 has 15 amino acids. The DNA of the CDR3 is TGTGCCAGCAGCATGACTAGCGGGACACCCTACGAGCAGTACTTC. This gives the protein CASSMTSGTPYEQYF.